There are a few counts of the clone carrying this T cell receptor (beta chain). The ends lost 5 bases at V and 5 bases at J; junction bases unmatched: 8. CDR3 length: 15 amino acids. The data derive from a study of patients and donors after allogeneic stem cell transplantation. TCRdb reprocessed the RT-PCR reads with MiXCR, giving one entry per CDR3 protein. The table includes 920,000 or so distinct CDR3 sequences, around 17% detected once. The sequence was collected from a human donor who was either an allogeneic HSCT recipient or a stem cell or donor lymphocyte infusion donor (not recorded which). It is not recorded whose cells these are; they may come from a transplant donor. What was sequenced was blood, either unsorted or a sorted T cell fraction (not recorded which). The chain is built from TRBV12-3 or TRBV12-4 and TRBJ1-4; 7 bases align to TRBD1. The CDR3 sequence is CASSPTGKRNEKLFF. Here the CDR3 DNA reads TGTGCCAGCAGTCCGACAGGGAAAAGGAATGAAAAACTGTTTTTT.